These T cell receptor beta chains were read from a single sample in a study of regulatory T cells in long-lasting Graves disease. A single record per CDR3 protein comes from TCRdb applying MiXCR to the multiplex PCR reads. This repertoire shows fewer than 450,000 distinct CDR3 sequences, around 20% found once; its top ten account for around 20%. The specimen was peripheral blood mononuclear cells (PBMCs), collected when the disease was refractory, from a patient treated with antithyroid drugs. The receptors shown here come from a female donor with Graves disease. The CDR3 runs from the conserved cysteine through the conserved F or W. The D gene is left open where the match is weak. Rows give clone size only sometimes, using once, few, many, or a class for an expanded clone.

>few|.|TRBV4-2|TRBJ2-2
TGTGCCAGCAGCCAAGGCAACGGAGCGAACACCGGGGAGCTGTTTTTT
CASSQGNGANTGELFF
>few|TRBD2|TRBV5-1|TRBJ2-7
TGCGCCAGCAGCTTGGGGCTAGCGGGAGAAATAGAAGGCGAGCAGTACTTC
CASSLGLAGEIEGEQYF
>few|.|TRBV3-1|TRBJ1-2
TGTGCCAGCAGCCAAGATTTGAGGAACCATGGCCACACCTTC
CASSQDLRNHGHTF
>few|TRBD1|TRBV7-9|TRBJ1-1
TGTGCCAGCAGCCTTTCAGGGGGTTACACTGAAGCTTTCTTT
CASSLSGGYTEAFF
>.|.|TRBV20-1|TRBJ2-2
TGCAGTGCTAGGGAGGGAACCCCGAACACCGGGGAGCTGTTTTTT
CSAREGTPNTGELFF
>.|.|TRBV6-2/TRBV6-3|TRBJ1-4
TGTGCCAGCAGTCACCGGGAGAGGGGAAAGGAAAAACTGTTTTTT
CASSHRERGKEKLFF
>.|TRBD2|TRBV6-1|TRBJ2-5
TGTGCCAGCAGTGAACAGTCTAGCGGATATCAAGAGACCCAGTACTTC
CASSEQSSGYQETQYF
>.|.|TRBV12-3/TRBV12-4|TRBJ2-5
TGTGCCAGCACCTCGGTTGGTTCGGAGACCCAGTACTTC
CASTSVGSETQYF
>.|.|TRBV20-1|TRBJ1-1
TGCAGCGTACCCGGCGGAGCCACTGAAGCTTTCTTT
CSVPGGATEAFF
>.|.|TRBV29-1|TRBJ1-3
TGCAGCGCCTTGGGTCTCTCTGGAAACACCATATATTTT
CSALGLSGNTIYF
>few|.|TRBV7-9|TRBJ1-1
TGTGCCAGCAGCTTTATTGGGGGGGGCAGGAACACTGAAGCTTTCTTT
CASSFIGGGRNTEAFF
>.|.|TRBV9|TRBJ2-1
TGTGCCAGCAGCCCGGGAACCTTCAATGAGCAGTTCTTC
CASSPGTFNEQFF
>many|.|TRBV29-1|TRBJ1-1
TGCAGCTCATCGCTAGGGGGGATGAACACTGAAGCTTTCTTT
CSSSLGGMNTEAFF
>.|.|TRBV30|TRBJ1-5
TGTGCCTGGGCGTCTAGGGTTAATCAGCCCCAGCATTTT
CAWASRVNQPQHF
>.|TRBD1|TRBV3-1|TRBJ1-5
TGTGCCAGCAGCCAAGGGGACAGGGGCAGCAATCAGCCCCAGCATTTT
CASSQGDRGSNQPQHF
>.|.|TRBV7-8|TRBJ1-6
TGTGCCAGCAGCCCCTTGGCGGGCTCCTATAATTCACCCCTCCACTTT
CASSPLAGSYNSPLHF
>.|.|TRBV18|TRBJ2-7
TGTGCCAGCTCAACCTATGGTGGCTCCTACGAGCAGTACTTC
CASSTYGGSYEQYF
>.|TRBD2|TRBV13|TRBJ2-1
TGTGCCAGCAGCACGACTAGCGGGGTGTACAATGAGCAGTTCTTC
CASSTTSGVYNEQFF
>few|.|TRBV12-3/TRBV12-4|TRBJ2-6
TGTGCCAGCAGTCCTACCGGGACTCAAAACTCTGGGGCCAACGTCCTGACTTTC
CASSPTGTQNSGANVLTF
>many|.|TRBV15|TRBJ2-7
TGTGCCACCAGCAGAGGACTCTCCTACGAGCAGTACTTC
CATSRGLSYEQYF
>few|TRBD1|TRBV29-1|TRBJ2-5
TGCAGCGTCCACAACAGGGGATTAGAGACCCAGTACTTC
CSVHNRGLETQYF
>many|TRBD2|TRBV28|TRBJ2-7
TGTGCCAGCAGTTTTAGCGGGAGGGGATCCTCCTACGAGCAGTACTTC
CASSFSGRGSSYEQYF
>many|.|TRBV11-1|TRBJ2-7
TGTGCCAGCAGCACGACATGGGTCTACGAGCAGTACTTC
CASSTTWVYEQYF
>.|.|TRBV2|TRBJ2-5
TGTGCCAGCAGCCGAGCCGCAGGAGCTGTACAAGAGACCCAGTACTTC
CASSRAAGAVQETQYF
>few|TRBD1|TRBV30|TRBJ1-5
TGTGCCTGGACCGGGACAGGAGTCGGTCAGCCCCAGCATTTT
CAWTGTGVGQPQHF
>many|TRBD1|TRBV20-1|TRBJ1-1
TGCAGTGCTAGGGGACAGGGGATAAACACTGAAGCTTTCTTT
CSARGQGINTEAFF
>few|TRBD1|TRBV12-3/TRBV12-4|TRBJ2-2
TGTGCCAGCAGTTCCGGACAGGGGGCGAGGACCGGGGAGCTGTTTTTT
CASSSGQGARTGELFF
>many|.|TRBV11-2|TRBJ1-1
TGTGCCAGCAGCGAATACCAGGGGAGGGCTAACACTGAAGCTTTCTTT
CASSEYQGRANTEAFF
>.|.|TRBV29-1|TRBJ2-7
TGCAGCGTTCCCGGGATCAACCCATACGAGCAGTACTTC
CSVPGINPYEQYF
>few|.|TRBV29-1|TRBJ2-7
TGCAGCGGGGGGGCGCCACCCTACGAGCAGTACTTC
CSGGAPPYEQYF
>many|TRBD2|TRBV20-1|TRBJ2-5
TGCAGTGCTAGTGGACTAGCGGGAGGAGAAGAGACCCAGTACTTC
CSASGLAGGEETQYF
>many|.|TRBV6-1|TRBJ1-5
TGTGCCAGCAGCTCCGCGGGGGGTAGCAATCAGCCCCAGCATTTT
CASSSAGGSNQPQHF
>.|TRBD2|TRBV3-1|TRBJ2-7
TGTGCCAGCAGCCAATCACCTTATAGCGGGCTCTCCTACGAGCAGTACTTC
CASSQSPYSGLSYEQYF
>few|.|TRBV6-1|TRBJ2-7
TGTGCCAGCAATACGGGGGACAGCTCCTACGAGCAGTACTTC
CASNTGDSSYEQYF
>.|.|TRBV3-1|TRBJ1-1
TGTGCCAGCAGCCAGGGGGTTGCGGCTTTCTTT
CASSQGVAAFF
>few|.|TRBV27|TRBJ2-3
TGTGCCAGCAGCCGACTGATCAGCACAGATACGCAGTATTTT
CASSRLISTDTQYF
>many|TRBD2|TRBV7-8|TRBJ2-5
TGTGCCAGCAGCTCACCGGGGGGGGCGAGCGGAGAGACCCAGTACTTC
CASSSPGGASGETQYF
>many|.|TRBV7-2|TRBJ2-7
TGTGCCAGCAGCTTAGGGGGGGCTCCCTACGAGCAGTACTTC
CASSLGGAPYEQYF
>many|.|TRBV7-8|TRBJ1-2
TGTGCCACCCAACAGATGAACTATGGCTACACCTTC
CATQQMNYGYTF
>.|.|TRBV6-5|TRBJ2-1
TGTGCCAGCAGTTACGGCCCCGACTCGGACCTATACAATGAGCAGTTCTTC
CASSYGPDSDLYNEQFF
>few|TRBD1|TRBV7-9|TRBJ1-4
TGTGCCAGCAGCCCCCAGGGGGCGGCCGCTGAAAAACTGTTTTTT
CASSPQGAAAEKLFF
>many|.|TRBV24-1|TRBJ2-5
TGTGCCCCCAGACTAGGTGGGGAGACCCAGTACTTC
CAPRLGGETQYF
>many|TRBD1|TRBV19|TRBJ1-1
TGTGCCAGCCAAAGAACAGGGGGCACTGAAGCTTTCTTT
CASQRTGGTEAFF
>.|TRBD2|TRBV7-2|TRBJ2-7
TGTGCCAGCAGCTTAGTTGCTAGCGGGAACTACGAGCAGTACTTC
CASSLVASGNYEQYF
>many|.|TRBV7-2|TRBJ2-7
TGTGCCAGCAGCTTAGTTGGAGAACCACCCTACGAGCAGTACTTC
CASSLVGEPPYEQYF
>.|.|TRBV4-1|TRBJ1-5
TGCGCCAGCAGCCTAGGGGTAGATTGGCAGCCCCAGCATTTT
CASSLGVDWQPQHF
>many|.|TRBV6-5|TRBJ1-6
TGTGCCAGCAGTTACTTGAGGACAGTGAGCTCTTCACCCCTCCACTTT
CASSYLRTVSSSPLHF
>many|TRBD2|TRBV2|TRBJ2-7
TGTGCCAGCAGGCTGAAGCGGGAGATCTACGAGCAGTACTTC
CASRLKREIYEQYF
>.|TRBD2|TRBV28|TRBJ2-2
TGTGCCAGCAGTGCTGCAACTAGCGGGAGGGCTAACACCGGGGAGCTGTTTTTT
CASSAATSGRANTGELFF
>.|.|TRBV7-2|TRBJ1-3
TGTGCCAACAGCTTAATGGGGGTCTCTGGAAACACCATATATTTT
CANSLMGVSGNTIYF
>.|.|TRBV4-3|TRBJ2-5
TGCGCCAGCAGCCAAGATTTAGAGAGCCGATACCAAGAGACCCAGTACTTC
CASSQDLESRYQETQYF
>many|TRBD1|TRBV20-1|TRBJ2-5
TGCAGTGCTAGCGGACAGGGTGAGACCCAGTACTTC
CSASGQGETQYF
>few|.|TRBV7-2|TRBJ2-7
TGTGCCAGCAGCTCTAGTCAAAGCGAGCAGTACTTC
CASSSSQSEQYF
>.|.|TRBV30|TRBJ2-7
TGTGCCTGGAGAAATACCTACGAGCAGTACTTC
CAWRNTYEQYF